The rows below give T cell receptor beta chains drawn from one sample of a study of preoperative IRX-2 immunotherapy in early breast cancer. Sequencing was performed with immunoSEQ multiplex PCR; in TCRdb, only in-frame clones are kept and a portion is missing. The sample records 90,000 to 100,000 clones, roughly 90% being singletons. Here the sequenced sample was tumor tissue, taken after IRX-2 immunotherapy. The receptors derive from a human donor with breast cancer. Each CDR3 is given with its conserved first and last residue. The D gene is left open where the match is weak. Rows may omit the clone size; those that give it use once, few, many or a size class.

size	J	V	D	CDR3	DNA
-	TRBJ2-5	TRBV2	-	CASRSGREETQYF	TGTGCCAGCAGATCGGGCCGTGAAGAGACCCAGTACTTC
-	TRBJ2-2	TRBV5-1	-	CASSSGDTRNTGELFF	TGCGCCAGCAGCTCGGGGGACACGAGGAACACCGGGGAGCTGTTTTTT
-	TRBJ2-2	TRBV11-3	-	CASSLEGGSNTGELFF	TGTGCCAGCAGCTTAGAAGGGGGTTCGAACACCGGGGAGCTGTTTTTT
-	TRBJ1-2	TRBV5-1	TRBD1	CASSLGGLGQINGYTF	TGCGCCAGCAGCTTGGGAGGATTGGGACAGATCAATGGCTACACCTTC
once	TRBJ1-2	TRBV28	TRBD1	CASSIGSGQVPDYGYTF	TGTGCCAGCAGTATAGGGTCGGGACAGGTCCCAGACTATGGCTACACCTTC
-	TRBJ2-3	TRBV2	TRBD1	CASSFGGTGPTDTQYF	TGTGCCAGCAGTTTCGGGGGGACAGGGCCCACAGATACGCAGTATTTT
-	TRBJ1-1	TRBV15	-	CATSREGAGPVEAFF	TGTGCCACCAGCAGAGAGGGGGCAGGTCCGGTTGAGGCTTTCTTT
-	TRBJ2-2	TRBV18	TRBD1	CASSLQGATGELFF	TGTGCCAGCTCACTACAGGGGGCCACCGGGGAGCTGTTTTTT
-	TRBJ2-2	TRBV19	-	CASSTAKGELFF	TGTGCCAGTAGTACGGCTAAGGGGGAGCTGTTTTTT
-	TRBJ2-5	TRBV1	-	CASSHETSGRPQETQYF	TGCGCCAGCAGCCACGAGACTAGCGGGAGGCCCCAAGAGACCCAGTACTTC
-	TRBJ2-2	TRBV5-8	-	CASSSYSGGELFF	TGTGCCAGCAGCTCTTATTCGGGGGGGGAGCTGTTTTTT
-	TRBJ1-1	TRBV6-8	-	CASSYSGSLNTEAFF	TGTGCCAGCTCTTACTCGGGGAGTCTGAACACTGAAGCTTTCTTT
-	TRBJ2-2	TRBV6-4	TRBD2	CASSTSGGTTGELFF	TGTGCCAGCAGTACTAGCGGGGGGACCACCGGGGAGCTGTTTTTT
few	TRBJ1-4	TRBV6-8	-	CASRYLTTNEKLFF	TGTGCCAGCCGGTATCTGACAACTAATGAAAAACTGTTTTTT
-	TRBJ1-2	TRBV25-1	TRBD1	CASSEGETGTGHLGYTF	TGTGCCAGCAGTGAAGGGGAGACCGGGACAGGCCATTTGGGCTACACCTTC
-	TRBJ1-2	TRBV19	TRBD1	CASSKDRMYEGYGYTF	TGTGCCAGTAGTAAGGACAGGATGTACGAGGGCTATGGCTACACCTTC